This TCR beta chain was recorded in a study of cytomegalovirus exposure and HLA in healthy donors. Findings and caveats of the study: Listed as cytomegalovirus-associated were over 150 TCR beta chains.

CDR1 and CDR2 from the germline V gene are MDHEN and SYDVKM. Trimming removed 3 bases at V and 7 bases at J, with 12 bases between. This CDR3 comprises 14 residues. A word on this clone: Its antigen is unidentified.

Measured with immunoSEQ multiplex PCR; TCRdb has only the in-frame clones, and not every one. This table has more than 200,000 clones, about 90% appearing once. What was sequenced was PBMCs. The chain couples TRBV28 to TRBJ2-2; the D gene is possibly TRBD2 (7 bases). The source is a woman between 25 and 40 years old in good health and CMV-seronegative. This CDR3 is CASSFEGGSGELFF. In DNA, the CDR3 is TGTGCCAGCAGTTTTGAGGGGGGGAGCGGGGAGCTGTTTTTT.